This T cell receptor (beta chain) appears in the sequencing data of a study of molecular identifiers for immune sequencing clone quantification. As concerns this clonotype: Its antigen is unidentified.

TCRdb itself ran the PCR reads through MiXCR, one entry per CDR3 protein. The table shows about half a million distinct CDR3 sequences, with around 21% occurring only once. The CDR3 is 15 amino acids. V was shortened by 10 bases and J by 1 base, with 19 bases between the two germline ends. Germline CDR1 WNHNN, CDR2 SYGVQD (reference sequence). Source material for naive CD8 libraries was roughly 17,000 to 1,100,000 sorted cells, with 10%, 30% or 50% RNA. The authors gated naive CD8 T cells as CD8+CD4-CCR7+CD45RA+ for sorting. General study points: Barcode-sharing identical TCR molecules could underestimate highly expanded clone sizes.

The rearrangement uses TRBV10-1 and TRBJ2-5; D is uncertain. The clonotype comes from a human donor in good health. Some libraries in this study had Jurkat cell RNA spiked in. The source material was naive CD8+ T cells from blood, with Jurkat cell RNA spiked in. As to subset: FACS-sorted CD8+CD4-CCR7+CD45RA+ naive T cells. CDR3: CATDPVPRTQETQYF. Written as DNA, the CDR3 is TGCGCCACCGATCCCGTTCCCAGAACCCAAGAGACCCAGTACTTC.